Detailed here is one T cell receptor (beta chain). The data are from a study of blood T cell repertoires in COVID-19. About the study: There were acute and convalescent COVID-19 samples, and they came from the United States, Italy and Spain. PBMCs, B-cell-depleted T cells, or T cells provided the cDNA or gDNA that made up the material.

In the original analysis: Amplification of reference gene primers provided the estimated nucleated cell counts. Sequencing was performed with immunoSEQ multiplex PCR; in TCRdb, only in-frame clones are kept and a portion is missing. V and J calls and clone size are given by that table; D and trimming were obtained from the DNA. Here the sample spans about 110,000 clones, roughly 82% being singletons. The CDR3 covers 11 residues. Between the trimmed V and J ends, which lost 5 bases and 4 bases, there was a span of 6 bases. Sequences were obtained from peripheral blood. The sequence was collected from a woman aged 60 to 75 with acute or convalescent COVID-19. This chain joins TRBV12-3 or TRBV12-4 and TRBJ2-7, with D possibly being TRBD1 (6 bases). The CDR3 protein is CASSQGYEQYF. The CDR3, as DNA: TGTGCCAGCAGTCAGGGGTACGAGCAGTACTTC.